Each of the 9 T cell receptor beta chains below was sequenced from the same sample in a study of cytomegalovirus exposure and HLA in healthy donors. Assay used: immunoSEQ multiplex PCR; TCRdb lists only in-frame clones, some missing. The sample has approximately 150,000 clones; roughly 86% are singletons. Sequenced: PBMCs. These receptor sequences come from a man younger than 30 in good health and CMV-seropositive.

The chain employs TRBV28 and TRBJ2-6; no clear D. Per the germline V gene, CDR1 is MDHEN and CDR2 is SYDVKM. The CDR3 totals 15 residues. The ends were cut back, 3 bases at V and 0 bases at J, with 6 bases in the middle. The CDR3 region has the DNA TGTGCCAGCAGTTTGAGGCGCTCTGGGGCCAACGTCCTGACTTTC. Encoded protein: CASSLRRSGANVLTF.

With regard to this clone: Possible read error: a much larger clone is one base away. The chain couples TRBV7-9 to TRBJ2-7; 9 nucleotides match TRBD1. Germline CDR1 SEHNR, CDR2 FQNEAQ (reference sequence). Germline trimming cut 5 bases from V and 3 bases from J; bases unmatched to any gene: 5. This CDR3 has 14 amino acids. The CDR3: CASSPRTGDYEQYF. In DNA form, the CDR3 reads TGTGCCAGCAGCCCCCGGACAGGGGACTACGAGCAGTACTTC.

The rearrangement uses TRBV27 and TRBJ1-1, with D hard to call. Trimming left V 2 bases short and J 6 bases short, with 16 bases between. Germline V gives CDR1 MNHEY, CDR2 SMNVEV (reference sequence). This CDR3 region has 15 residues. The DNA for the CDR3 is TGTGCCAGCAGTTTAGTGGGGAGGTGGTCCGCTGAAGCTTTCTTT. This encodes CASSLVGRWSAEAFF.

The rearrangement links TRBV13 to TRBJ2-3; 11 bases map to TRBD1. CDR1 and CDR2 from the germline V gene are PRHDT and FYEKMQ (reference sequence). Trimming took 1 base from V and 4 from J; bases not matched to a gene: 7. The CDR3 loop spans 17 amino acids. CDR3 in DNA: TGTGCCAGCAGCTTAGCTTACGAGGGACAGGGGGCAGATACGCAGTATTTT. Translation: CASSLAYEGQGADTQYF. The entire variable domain, with the rest obtained from reference TRBV13 and TRBJ2-3, is as follows: AAGVIQSPRHLIKEKRETATLKCYPIPRHDTVYWYQQGPGQDPQFLISFYEKMQSDKGSIPDRFSAQQFSDYHSELNMSSLELGDSALYFCASSLAYEGQGADTQYFGPGTRLTVL.

The rearrangement links TRBV4-3 to TRBJ2-1, with 13 bases aligning to TRBD2. The V segment lost 4 bases and the J segment 4 bases; nucleotides outside the gene matches: 7. The germline gives CDR1 LGHNA, CDR2 YSLEER. This CDR3 region has 17 residues. The DNA for the CDR3 is TGCGCCAGCAGCCGGTCCGGGACTAGCGGGGTATACAATGAGCAGTTCTTC. Translation gives CASSRSGTSGVYNEQFF.

This chain uses TRBV6-5 with TRBJ2-1, with a possible D match to TRBD2 (6 bases). The CDR3 spans 11 residues. CDR1 is MNHEY, CDR2 SVGAGI, per germline. Trimming pared 8 bases from V and 10 bases from J, leaving 12 bases between. In DNA form, the CDR3 reads TGTGCCAGCCCCCGACGGGGGGAGCAGTTCTTC. It is translated as CASPRRGEQFF.

V usage is TRBV4-2 and J usage is TRBJ2-7, with 13 bases fitting TRBD2. This CDR3 spans 15 amino acids. CDR1 and CDR2 from the germline V gene are LGHNA and YNFKEQ. The V gene end was trimmed by 4 bases and the J gene end by 2 bases; junction bases not matched to a gene: 2. The CDR3 loop reads CASSLGTSGTYEQYF. CDR3 DNA: TGTGCCAGCAGCCTCGGGACTAGCGGGACCTACGAGCAGTACTTC.

This clone was observed a handful of times. The rearrangement joins TRBV5-6 to TRBJ1-5; tentative D call: TRBD1 (6 bases). V lost 5 bases and J 7 bases, leaving 13 bases between the germline ends. Looked up from germline, CDR1 is SGHDT and CDR2 is YYEEEE. This CDR3 region has 13 residues. This chain's CDR3 is CASSQGQGQPQHF. In DNA, the CDR3 is TGTGCCAGCAGTCAAGGGCAGGGGCAGCCCCAGCATTTT.

This clone was seen a handful of times. The chain uses TRBV5-4 and TRBJ1-4, with a possible D match to TRBD1 (6 bases). Trimming cost V 1 base and J 0 bases, with 16 bases left between them. The CDR3 runs to 18 residues. Germline CDR1 reads SGHNT; CDR2 reads YYREEE (reference sequence). CDR3 bases: TGTGCCAGCAGCTTGATCTTGACAGGCCAGGCAACTAATGAAAAACTGTTTTTT. Translating gives CASSLILTGQATNEKLFF.